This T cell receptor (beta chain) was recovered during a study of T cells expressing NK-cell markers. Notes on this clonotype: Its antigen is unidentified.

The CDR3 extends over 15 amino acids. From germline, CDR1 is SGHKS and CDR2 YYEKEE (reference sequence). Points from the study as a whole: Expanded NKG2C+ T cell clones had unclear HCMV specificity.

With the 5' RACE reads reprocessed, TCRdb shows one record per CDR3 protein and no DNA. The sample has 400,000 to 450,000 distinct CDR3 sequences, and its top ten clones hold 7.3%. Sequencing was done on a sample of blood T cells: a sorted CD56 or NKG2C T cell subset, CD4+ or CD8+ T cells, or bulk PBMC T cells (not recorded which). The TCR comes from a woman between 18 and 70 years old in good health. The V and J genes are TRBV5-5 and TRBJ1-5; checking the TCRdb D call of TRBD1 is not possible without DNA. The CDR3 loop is CASSLGSTPEKPQHF.